Each of the 25 T cell receptor beta chains below was sequenced from the same sample in a study of blood T cell repertoires in COVID-19. The repertoire was sequenced with immunoSEQ multiplex PCR; TCRdb's copy has only in-frame clones and lacks some. The sample lists hundreds of thousands of clones; over 80% were seen once. Sequenced: PBMCs or T cells enriched from blood (not recorded which). These receptors originate from a woman between 18 and 29 years old who had recovered from COVID-19.

V and J are TRBV5-5 and TRBJ2-1, with TRBD2 matching over 9 bases. After removal of 3 bases from V and 2 bases from J, the junction contained 9 bases not matched to a gene. From germline, CDR1 is SGHKS and CDR2 YYEKEE (reference sequence). CDR3 length equals 17 residues. The CDR3 region has the DNA TGTGCCAGCAGCTCCGGCGGGAGGGCGATTGCCTACAATGAGCAGTTCTTC. It specifies CASSSGGRAIAYNEQFF.

The V call is TRBV3-1 (or the pseudogene TRBV3-2), the J call TRBJ1-2; D not certain. Between the trimmed V and J ends, which lost 0 bases and 4 bases, there was a span of 9 bases. Per germline, CDR1 LGHDT and CDR2 YNNKEL (reference sequence). There are 14 residues in the CDR3. The CDR3 protein is CASSQEAASYGYTF. Written as DNA, the CDR3 is TGTGCCAGCAGCCAAGAGGCCGCTAGCTATGGCTACACCTTC.

The chain recombines TRBV11-2 with TRBJ1-3, with D uncertain. CDR3 length: 17 amino acids. The germline V gene has CDR1 SGHAT and CDR2 FQNNGV. V was trimmed by 3 bases and J by 0 bases, leaving 15 bases between them. CDR3 bases: TGTGCCAGCAGCTTGTCCGGTCGCGTCTTCTCTGGAAACACCATATATTTT. Its protein is CASSLSGRVFSGNTIYF.

The genes are TRBV12-3 or TRBV12-4 and TRBJ2-5; D gene unclear. Deletions cut 7 bases from V and 0 bases from J, with 6 bases between. CDR3 length: 12 amino acids. In DNA, the CDR3 is TGTGCCAGCACCCAATACCAAGAGACCCAGTACTTC. Translated, it gives CASTQYQETQYF.

The chain couples TRBV7-9 to TRBJ1-2; TRBD1 agrees at 9 bases. The CDR3 runs to 15 residues. Trimming at V came to 1 base and at J to 8 bases, leaving 8 bases not matched to a gene. Germline V gene data show CDR1 as SEHNR and CDR2 as FQNEAQ (reference sequence). This CDR3 reads CASSLGVGTGNGYTF. CDR3 nucleotide sequence: TGTGCCAGCAGCTTAGGCGTCGGGACAGGGAACGGCTACACCTTC.

The chain links TRBV5-5 to TRBJ2-2; 7 bases are a match to TRBD1. V gave up 5 bases and J gave up 2 bases; unmatched junction bases: 9. The CDR3 length is 16 residues. Germline CDR1 SGHKS, CDR2 YYEKEE (reference sequence). The CDR3 nucleotides read TGTGCCAGCAGTCACAGGGGATCGTCAAACACCGGGGAGCTGTTTTTT. Its translation is CASSHRGSSNTGELFF.

The sample holds a few counts of this clone. V gene TRBV14 combines with J gene TRBJ2-5, with a tentative D call TRBD2 (5 bases). V lost 4 bases and J lost 5, with 11 bases in between. Germline values: CDR1 SGHDN, CDR2 FVKESK. The CDR3 is 13 residues long. The CDR3 here is CASSLARRETQYF. Written as DNA, the CDR3 is TGTGCCAGCAGCCTCGCTAGGAGGGAGACCCAGTACTTC.

The chain uses TRBV28 and TRBJ2-7, with D perhaps matching TRBD1 (5 bases). CDR1 and CDR2 from the germline V gene are MDHEN and SYDVKM. Trimming removed 9 bases at V and 2 bases at J, with 20 bases between. The CDR3 spans 15 residues. The CDR3 DNA follows: TGTGCCAGAGCCAACGTGGACATTTCTCCCTACGAGCAGTACTTC. This encodes CARANVDISPYEQYF. Drawing the rest from reference TRBV28 and TRBJ2-7, the complete variable domain is DVKVTQSSRYLVKRTGEKVFLECVQDMDHENMFWYRQDPGLGLRLIYFSYDVKMKEKGDIPEGYSVSREKKERFSLILESASTNQTSMYLCARANVDISPYEQYFGPGTRLTVT.

This sequence joins TRBV5-8 and TRBJ2-7, with D unresolved. The CDR3 is made up of 11 amino acids. V was pared by 2 bases and J by 4 bases, with 4 bases between. Germline CDR1 SGHTS, CDR2 YDEGEE. CDR3 protein: CASSFIYEQYF. Here the CDR3 DNA reads TGTGCCAGCAGCTTTATATACGAGCAGTACTTC. The full variable domain, with the rest looked up from reference TRBV5-8 and TRBJ2-7, is EAGVTQSPTHLIKTRGQQATLRCSPISGHTSVYWYQQALGLGLQFLLWYDEGEERNRGNFPPRFSGRQFPNYSSELNVNALELEDSALYLCASSFIYEQYFGPGTRLTVT.

This chain joins TRBV19 and TRBJ1-5, with D possibly being TRBD1 (5 bases). CDR1 and CDR2 (germline): LNHDA, SQIVND (reference sequence). V was pared by 1 base and J by 7 bases, with 14 bases between. This CDR3 region has 15 residues. The CDR3 DNA follows: TGTGCCAGTAGTATAGCTGGGGGGGGTTACCAGCCCCAGCATTTT. The encoded protein is CASSIAGGGYQPQHF.

This chain links TRBV24-1 with TRBJ1-1; D may be TRBD1 (6 bases). CDR3 length: 18 residues. V shed 2 bases and J shed 0 bases, with 18 bases lying between them. The germline CDR1 and CDR2 sequences are KGHDR and SFDVKD. The CDR3 nucleotides read TGTGCCACCAGTGATTCCAGGGGTCGCAGGGTTCTGAACACTGAAGCTTTCTTT. This translates into CATSDSRGRRVLNTEAFF.

The rearrangement uses TRBV29-1 and TRBJ1-4, with D uncertain. Germline loops: CDR1 SQVTM, CDR2 ANQGSEA. V gave up 6 bases and J gave up 5 bases, with 13 bases separating them. This CDR3 has 13 residues. CDR3 loop: CSVRGSTNEKLFF. The CDR3 DNA reads TGCAGCGTCCGAGGCAGTACCAATGAAAAACTGTTTTTT.

This clone occurred once. CDR3 protein: CASSVRDSGYEQYF. Here the CDR3 DNA reads TGTGCCAGCAGCGTCCGGGACTCCGGCTACGAGCAGTACTTC. The chain couples TRBV7-2 to TRBJ2-7, with D tentatively TRBD2 (6 bases). Germline loops: CDR1 SGHTA, CDR2 FQGNSA. Trimming took off 5 bases at V and 3 bases at J, with 14 bases between the two ends. This CDR3 is built from 14 residues.

The chain uses TRBV7-9 and TRBJ2-5; a possible D gene is TRBD2 (7 bases). Trimming took 0 bases from V and 5 from J, leaving 10 bases between them. CDR3 length: 14 amino acids. Germline V gene sequence: CDR1 SEHNR, CDR2 FQNEAQ (reference sequence). CDR3 DNA sequence: TGTGCCAGCAGCTTAGCGGGGGGGCTGGAGACCCAGTACTTC. Translated: CASSLAGGLETQYF.

This rearrangement joins TRBV4-1 to TRBJ2-6; no clear D gene. The CDR3 runs 18 residues. In germline, CDR1 is MGHRA, CDR2 YSYEKL. V was cut by 4 bases and J by 3 bases, with 19 bases left in between. The CDR3, as DNA: TGCGCCAGCAGCCCGACCTACGGGTCCGCCTATGGGGCCAACGTCCTGACTTTC. Encoded protein: CASSPTYGSAYGANVLTF.

The chain has TRBV20-1 and TRBJ2-2, with a possible D match to TRBD1 (6 bases). The length of the CDR3 is 11 residues. The germline V gene has CDR1 DFQATT and CDR2 SNEGSKA (reference sequence). V dropped 6 bases and J dropped 9 bases, with 11 bases sitting between them. As DNA, the CDR3 is TGCAGTGCGAACCAGGGGAGGGAGCTGTTTTTT. As protein: CSANQGRELFF.

The chain combines TRBV9 with TRBJ2-5, with 7 bases aligning to TRBD1. CDR1 and CDR2 (germline): SGDLS, YYNGEE. CDR3 length equals 14 residues. With V trimmed by 3 bases and J by 2 bases, 4 bases remained unmatched. The CDR3 region is CASSGTGDQETQYF. CDR3 nucleotides: TGTGCCAGCAGCGGTACAGGGGATCAAGAGACCCAGTACTTC.

The chain joins TRBV15 to TRBJ2-3; the D gene is possibly TRBD2 (6 bases). CDR3 length equals 17 residues. Trimming left V 3 bases short and J 3 bases short, with 19 bases between. Germline V gene lookup returns CDR1 LNHNV and CDR2 YYDKDF (reference sequence). The CDR3 is CATSSMDGGFETDTQYF. CDR3 DNA sequence: TGTGCCACCAGCAGTATGGACGGGGGTTTCGAGACAGATACGCAGTATTTT.

The gene calls are TRBV24-1 and TRBJ2-3, with 13 bases matching TRBD2. Germline lookup yields CDR1 KGHDR and CDR2 SFDVKD. This CDR3 is 18 amino acids long. Germline trimming cut 5 bases from V and 1 base from J; bases unmatched to any gene: 8. CDR3 in amino acids: CATSAPRTSGSGTDTQYF. As DNA, the CDR3 is TGTGCCACCAGTGCCCCTAGGACTAGCGGGAGCGGCACAGATACGCAGTATTTT.

Many counts were recorded for this clone. The DNA of the CDR3 is TGTGCCAGCAGTTGGAACCGGGATACCGGGGAGCTGTTTTTT. This translates into CASSWNRDTGELFF. The V and J genes are TRBV6-2 or TRBV6-3 and TRBJ2-2; possible D gene TRBD2, 5 bases. V was trimmed by 4 bases and J by 5 bases, leaving 11 bases between them. CDR1 MNHEY and CDR2 SVGEGT come from the germline V gene. The length of the CDR3 is 14 residues.

This clone was counted at least ten times. The J gene is TRBJ1-1, the V gene TRBV6-1, with D possibly matching TRBD1 (6 bases). Germline V gene sequence: CDR1 MNHNS, CDR2 SASEGT. Trimming removed 1 base from V and 7 bases from J, with 16 bases in between. This CDR3 region has 15 residues. CDR3 bases: TGTGCCAGCAGTGAAGATACTGGGGGCTGGGGTGAAGCTTTCTTT. This translates into CASSEDTGGWGEAFF.

This clone was seen a single time. The rearrangement joins TRBV5-4 to TRBJ1-2, with 8 bases identical to TRBD1. CDR3 length equals 16 residues. Germline V gene data show CDR1 as SGHNT and CDR2 as YYREEE (reference sequence). J gave up 3 bases and V 3 bases, and 10 bases lay outside the gene matches. The CDR3 sequence: CASSSNRGAKDYGYTF. The CDR3 region has the DNA TGTGCCAGCAGCTCAAACAGGGGGGCGAAGGACTATGGCTACACCTTC.

In its sample, this clone was seen once. The V and J genes are TRBV2 and TRBJ1-2, with a possible D match to TRBD1 (5 bases). Germline-derived CDR1 and CDR2 are SNHLY and FYNNEI. This CDR3 contains 12 residues. Deletions cut 4 bases from V and 6 bases from J, with 9 bases between. This chain's CDR3 is CASSVGGDGYTF. CDR3 nucleotide sequence: TGTGCCAGCAGTGTCGGGGGGGATGGCTACACCTTC.

V is TRBV7-9 and J is TRBJ2-2; 11 positions agree with TRBD2. The V gene's germline CDR1 is SEHNR and CDR2 FQNEAQ (reference sequence). The CDR3 consists of 16 residues. The junction had 6 bases not matched to a gene; V was cut back by 5 bases and J by 4 bases. CDR3: CASSANSGRATGELFF. The CDR3 DNA sequence: TGTGCCAGCAGCGCAAATAGCGGGAGGGCCACCGGGGAGCTGTTTTTT.

The chain couples TRBV5-1 to TRBJ2-3; TRBD1 might be the D (6 bases). This CDR3 has 15 residues. Trimming removed 5 bases from V and 1 base from J, with 14 bases in between. Germline values: CDR1 SGHRS, CDR2 YFSETQ. CDR3 region: CASRPQGRGTDTQYF. CDR3 in DNA: TGCGCCAGCAGACCACAGGGTCGGGGCACAGATACGCAGTATTTT.